This T cell receptor beta chain emerged from a study of blood T cell repertoires in COVID-19. Produced via immunoSEQ multiplex PCR; TCRdb's table is partial and in-frame only. Here the sample spans roughly 100,000 clones, approximately 79% being singletons. CDR3 length: 16 residues. V dropped 6 bases and J dropped 2; count of bases not matched to a gene: 5. Germline V gives CDR1 MNHEY, CDR2 SMNVEV (reference sequence). J is TRBJ2-7 and V is TRBV27; the match to TRBD2 covers 15 bases. The receptor was isolated from an elderly woman with active or convalescent COVID-19. Sequencing was carried out using peripheral blood. The CDR3 region is CASSGLAGGVPYEQYF. The CDR3 DNA sequence: TGTGCCAGCAGCGGACTAGCGGGAGGGGTCCCCTACGAGCAGTACTTC.